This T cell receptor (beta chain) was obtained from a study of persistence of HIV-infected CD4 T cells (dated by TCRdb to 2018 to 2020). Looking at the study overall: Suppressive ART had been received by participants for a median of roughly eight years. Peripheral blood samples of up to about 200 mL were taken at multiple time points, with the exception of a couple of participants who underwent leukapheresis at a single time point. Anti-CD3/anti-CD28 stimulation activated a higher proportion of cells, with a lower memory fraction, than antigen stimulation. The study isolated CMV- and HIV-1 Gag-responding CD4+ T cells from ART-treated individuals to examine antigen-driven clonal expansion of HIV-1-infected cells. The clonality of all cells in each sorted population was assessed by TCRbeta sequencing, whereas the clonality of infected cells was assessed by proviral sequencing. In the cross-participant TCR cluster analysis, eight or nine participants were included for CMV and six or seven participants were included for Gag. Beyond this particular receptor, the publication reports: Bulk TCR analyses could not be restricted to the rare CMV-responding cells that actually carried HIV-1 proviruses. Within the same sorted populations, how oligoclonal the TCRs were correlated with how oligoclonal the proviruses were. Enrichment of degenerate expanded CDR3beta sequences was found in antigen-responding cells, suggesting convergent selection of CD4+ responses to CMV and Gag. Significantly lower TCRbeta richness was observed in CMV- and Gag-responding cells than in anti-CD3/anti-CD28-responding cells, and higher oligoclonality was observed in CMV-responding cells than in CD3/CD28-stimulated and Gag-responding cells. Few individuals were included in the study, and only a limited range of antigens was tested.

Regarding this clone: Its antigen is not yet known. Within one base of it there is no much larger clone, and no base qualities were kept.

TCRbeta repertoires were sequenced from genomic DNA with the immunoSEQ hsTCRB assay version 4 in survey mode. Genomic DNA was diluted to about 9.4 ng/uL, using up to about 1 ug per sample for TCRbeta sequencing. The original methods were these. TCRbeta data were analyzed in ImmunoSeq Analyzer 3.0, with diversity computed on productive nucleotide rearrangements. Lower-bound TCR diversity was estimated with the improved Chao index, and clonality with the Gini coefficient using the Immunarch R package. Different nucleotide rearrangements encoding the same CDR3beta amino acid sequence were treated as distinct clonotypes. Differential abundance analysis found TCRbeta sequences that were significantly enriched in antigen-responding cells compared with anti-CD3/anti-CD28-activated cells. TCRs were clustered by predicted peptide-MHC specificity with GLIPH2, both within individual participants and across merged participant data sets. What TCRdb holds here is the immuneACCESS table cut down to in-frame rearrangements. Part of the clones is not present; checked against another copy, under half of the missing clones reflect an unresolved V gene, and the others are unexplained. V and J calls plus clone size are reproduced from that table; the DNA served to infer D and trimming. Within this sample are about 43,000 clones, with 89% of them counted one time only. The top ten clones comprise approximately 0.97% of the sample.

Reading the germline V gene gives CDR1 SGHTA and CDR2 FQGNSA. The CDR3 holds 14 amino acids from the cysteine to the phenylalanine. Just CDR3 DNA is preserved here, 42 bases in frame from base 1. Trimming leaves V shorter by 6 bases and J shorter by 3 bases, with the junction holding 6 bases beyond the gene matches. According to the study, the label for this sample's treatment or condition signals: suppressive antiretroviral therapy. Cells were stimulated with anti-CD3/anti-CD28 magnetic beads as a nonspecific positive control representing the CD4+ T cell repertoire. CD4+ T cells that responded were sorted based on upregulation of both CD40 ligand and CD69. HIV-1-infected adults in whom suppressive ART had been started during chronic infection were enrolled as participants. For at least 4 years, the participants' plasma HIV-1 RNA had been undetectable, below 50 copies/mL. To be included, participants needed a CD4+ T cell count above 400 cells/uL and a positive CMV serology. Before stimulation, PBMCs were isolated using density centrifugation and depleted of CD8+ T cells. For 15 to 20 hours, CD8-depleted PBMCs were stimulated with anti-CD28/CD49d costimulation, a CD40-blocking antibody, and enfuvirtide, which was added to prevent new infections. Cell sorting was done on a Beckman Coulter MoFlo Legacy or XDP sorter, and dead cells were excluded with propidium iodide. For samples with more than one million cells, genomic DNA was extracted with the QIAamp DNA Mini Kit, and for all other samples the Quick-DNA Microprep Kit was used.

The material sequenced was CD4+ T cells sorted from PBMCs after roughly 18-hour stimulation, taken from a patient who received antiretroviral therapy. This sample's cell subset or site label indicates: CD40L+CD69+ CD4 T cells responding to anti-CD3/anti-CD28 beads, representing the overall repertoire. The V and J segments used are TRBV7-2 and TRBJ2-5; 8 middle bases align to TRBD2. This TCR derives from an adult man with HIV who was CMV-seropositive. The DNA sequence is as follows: TGTGCCAGCAGTTCCGGGACTAGAAAAGAGACCCAGTACTTC. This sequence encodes CASSSGTRKETQYF.